What follows is one T cell receptor (beta chain) and its context. The sample belongs to a study of CD8 T cells in Susac syndrome. Study in general: Among the Susac syndrome patients sequenced, six had active disease and fewer than 10 were in remission.

The CDR3 extends over 13 amino acids. With V trimmed by 6 bases and J by 7 bases, 10 bases remained unmatched. Germline loops: CDR1 DFQATT, CDR2 SNEGSKA (reference sequence). It was with random hexamers that 0.5 to 1 ug RNA was reverse transcribed. MiXCR, applied by TCRdb to the immunoSEQ multiplex PCR reads, yields one record per CDR3 protein. The sample includes around 170,000 distinct CDR3 sequences, 94% seen only once; the top ten take roughly 0.12%. This TCR was sampled from a human donor with Susac syndrome. The sequencing input was CD4+ T cells from PBMCs. The genes are TRBV20-1 and TRBJ2-7; TRBD1 aligns across 9 bases. The DNA of the CDR3 is TGCAGTGCCCCCGGGACAGGGCAGGTTGAGCAGTACTTC. Translated: CSAPGTGQVEQYF.